One and the same sample provided the 22 T cell receptor beta chains below, sequenced in a study of cytotoxic CD8 clonotypes in ibrutinib-treated CLL. This table comes from immunoSEQ multiplex PCR, and its TCRdb copy is limited to in-frame clones, with some not included. The sample has some 300,000 clones, 70% to 80% seen once; the top ten hold 6.5% to 8.5%. The sample in question was PBMCs, obtained before ibrutinib treatment. The receptors here all came from a human donor with chronic lymphocytic leukemia.

The chain has TRBV18 and TRBJ2-5; D is uncertain. Per germline, CDR1 KGHSH and CDR2 LQKENI. The CDR3 totals 15 residues. V was shortened by 4 bases and J by 1 base, with 13 bases between the two germline ends. The CDR3 coding sequence is TGTGCCAGCTCACGGGGTGGACGGGCCCAAGAGACCCAGTACTTC. Protein: CASSRGGRAQETQYF.

The V gene is TRBV28, the J gene TRBJ1-2; no clear D. Trimming took 4 bases from V and 10 from J, leaving 10 bases between them. The CDR3 has 11 residues. Germline-derived CDR1 and CDR2 are MDHEN and SYDVKM. The CDR3 region has the DNA TGTGCCAGCAGTTCGACTTATTTCTACACCTTC. Amino acids: CASSSTYFYTF.

This clone showed up just a few times. The chain carries TRBV7-8 and TRBJ1-5; D gene unclear. The CDR3 spans 14 residues. Germline V gene data show CDR1 as SGHVS and CDR2 as FQNEAQ. V was pared by 5 bases and J by 1 base, with 9 bases between. Written as DNA, the CDR3 is TGTGCCAGCAGCCCCACCTTAAGCAATCAGCCCCAGCATTTT. It translates to CASSPTLSNQPQHF. Drawing the rest from reference TRBV7-8 and TRBJ1-5, the complete variable domain is GAGVSQSPRYKVAKRGQDVALRCDPISGHVSLFWYQQALGQGPEFLTYFQNEAQLDKSGLPSDRFFAERPEGSVSTLKIQRTQQEDSAVYLCASSPTLSNQPQHFGDGTRLSIL.

The gene calls are TRBV10-3 and TRBJ2-5, with TRBD2 as a possible D gene (6 bases). Trimming removed 3 bases from V and 4 bases from J, with 15 bases in between. Germline V gene lookup returns CDR1 ENHRY and CDR2 SYGVKD. This CDR3 is 15 amino acids long. CDR3 region: CAISDRREGAETQYF. CDR3 DNA sequence: TGTGCCATCAGTGATAGGAGGGAAGGGGCAGAGACCCAGTACTTC.

The V call is TRBV19, the J call TRBJ2-3, with 7 bases that match TRBD1. Germline V lookup: CDR1 LNHDA, CDR2 SQIVND (reference sequence). Trimming removed 8 bases from V and 6 bases from J; junction bases left unmatched: 17. The CDR3 totals 16 residues. CDR3 amino acids: CASGIDRAYAVDTQYF. The CDR3, as DNA: TGTGCCAGTGGGATAGACAGGGCCTACGCGGTGGATACGCAGTATTTT.

The V and J genes are TRBV4-3 and TRBJ2-7, with 7 bases aligning to TRBD1. The CDR3 covers 16 residues. The germline CDR1 and CDR2 sequences are LGHNA and YSLEER. With 0 bases clipped from V and 0 bases from J, the junction kept 5 bases outside the gene matches. CDR3 nucleotides: TGCGCCAGCAGCCAAGATGTGACAGGGTACTCCTACGAGCAGTACTTC. The encoded protein is CASSQDVTGYSYEQYF.

This rearrangement joins TRBV11-2 to TRBJ2-7, with D maybe TRBD2 (6 bases). CDR1 and CDR2 from the germline V gene are SGHAT and FQNNGV. Trimming took 5 bases from V and 6 from J, leaving 23 bases between them. CDR3 length: 16 residues. The CDR3 DNA sequence: TGTGCCAGCAGCCGGATCGGGGGTGGCTTTAGGTTCGAGCAGTACTTC. Translated, it gives CASSRIGGGFRFEQYF.

The rearrangement uses TRBV19 and TRBJ1-2; 9 nucleotides match TRBD1. CDR1 and CDR2 from the germline V gene are LNHDA and SQIVND (reference sequence). The CDR3 runs 16 residues. The J segment lost 6 bases and the V segment lost 4 bases, leaving 12 bases of the junction unmatched. The CDR3 here is CASSTGTGRKRDGYTF. CDR3 DNA: TGTGCCAGTAGTACCGGGACAGGGCGAAAGCGGGATGGCTACACCTTC.

The J gene is TRBJ2-7, the V gene TRBV5-6, with D hard to call. Trimming cost V 5 bases and J 3 bases, with 12 bases left between them. The germline CDR1 and CDR2 sequences are SGHDT and YYEEEE. CDR3 size: 13 residues. CDR3 protein: CASRVRLDYEQYF. The CDR3 bases are TGTGCCAGCAGAGTGAGACTTGACTACGAGCAGTACTTC.

The chain recombines TRBV4-1 with TRBJ2-1; 7 nucleotides align to TRBD2. J lost 6 bases, V lost 0 bases, and 11 bases had no gene match. The CDR3 runs 17 residues. Germline CDR1 and CDR2: MGHRA and YSYEKL. CDR3 amino acids: CASSQDQRVQRGNEQFF. DNA of the CDR3: TGCGCCAGCAGCCAAGATCAAAGGGTCCAGCGGGGCAATGAGCAGTTCTTC.

The V and J genes are TRBV5-1 and TRBJ2-3; D not certain. Trimming cost V 4 bases and J 0 bases, with 12 bases left between them. Germline CDR1 and CDR2: SGHRS and YFSETQ. CDR3 length equals 15 residues. The CDR3 DNA reads TGCGCCAGCAGCCAACCAGAGACGAGCACAGATACGCAGTATTTT. Translating it yields CASSQPETSTDTQYF.

The chain combines TRBV18 with TRBJ2-7, with TRBD2 matching over 13 bases. Germline V gives CDR1 KGHSH, CDR2 LQKENI. V shed 0 bases, J shed 3 bases, and the junction held 5 bases outside the gene matches. CDR3 size: 17 residues. CDR3 in DNA: TGTGCCAGCTCACCACCCCCCGGGACTAGCGGGAACTACGAGCAGTACTTC. Translation: CASSPPPGTSGNYEQYF.

This chain links TRBV7-2 with TRBJ2-2; 7 nucleotides align to TRBD1. Trimming removed 2 bases from V and 4 bases from J; junction bases left unmatched: 7. There are 16 residues in the CDR3. Per germline, CDR1 SGHTA and CDR2 FQGNSA. CDR3 sequence reads: CASSLLTGAGTGELFF. CDR3 nucleotides: TGTGCCAGCAGCTTATTAACAGGGGCGGGCACCGGGGAGCTGTTTTTT.

As for this clone: Other DNA sequences in this sample translate to the same CDR3. This chain links TRBV6-5 with TRBJ2-6; the D is unclear. With 0 bases removed from V and 1 base from J, the gap between germline ends came to 4 bases. Germline V gene data show CDR1 as MNHEY and CDR2 as SVGAGI. The CDR3 is 15 amino acids. CDR3 coding DNA: TGTGCCAGCAGTTACTCTGGGTCTGGGGCCAACGTCCTGACTTTC. It is translated as CASSYSGSGANVLTF.

This chain links TRBV30 with TRBJ2-3, with a possible D match to TRBD2 (5 bases). This CDR3 is 12 amino acids long. Germline values: CDR1 GTSNPN, CDR2 SVGIG (reference sequence). Trimming took off 4 bases at V and 3 bases at J, with 8 bases between the two ends. DNA of the CDR3: TGTGCCTGGAATTCGGGGACAGATACGCAGTATTTT. This encodes CAWNSGTDTQYF.

The rearrangement uses TRBV6-5 and TRBJ1-2; weak D call: TRBD1 (5 bases). CDR3 length: 12 amino acids. With 4 bases removed from V and 4 bases from J, the gap between germline ends came to 7 bases. Germline CDR1 MNHEY, CDR2 SVGAGI. The CDR3 here is CASSWRGYGYTF. In DNA, the CDR3 is TGTGCCAGCAGTTGGAGGGGCTATGGCTACACCTTC.

The chain is built from TRBV5-5 and TRBJ1-2; 9 nucleotides line up with TRBD1. V was pared by 4 bases and J by 2 bases, with 6 bases of the junction left unmatched. Germline assignment: CDR1 SGHKS and CDR2 YYEKEE (reference sequence). The CDR3 is made up of 15 amino acids. The CDR3: CASSPDRGGNYGYTF. In DNA, the CDR3 is TGTGCCAGCAGCCCTGACAGGGGGGGAAACTATGGCTACACCTTC.

The J gene is TRBJ2-7, the V gene TRBV30; 10 nucleotides agree with TRBD2. CDR1 and CDR2 from the germline V gene are GTSNPN and SVGIG (reference sequence). Trimming removed 0 bases from V and 7 bases from J; junction bases left unmatched: 12. The CDR3 extends over 16 amino acids. The CDR3 here is CAWSVLSGLATGEQYF. For the CDR3, the DNA is TGTGCCTGGAGTGTACTCTCGGGACTAGCGACGGGGGAGCAGTACTTC.

The J gene is TRBJ1-2, the V gene TRBV29-1; 7 nucleotides align to TRBD1. Germline CDR1 reads SQVTM; CDR2 reads ANQGSEA. CDR3 length: 14 residues. V trimming: 2 bases; J trimming: 0 bases; junction bases outside the gene matches: 3. This chain's CDR3 is CSVEPRGANYGYTF. The CDR3 DNA sequence: TGCAGCGTTGAACCCAGGGGGGCTAACTATGGCTACACCTTC. The full variable domain, rest sourced from reference TRBV29-1 and TRBJ1-2, is SAVISQKPSRDICQRGTSLTIQCQVDSQVTMMFWYRQQPGQSLTLIATANQGSEATYESGFVIDKFPISRPNLTFSTLTVSNMSPEDSSIYLCSVEPRGANYGYTFGSGTRLTVV.

V gene TRBV11-2 combines with J gene TRBJ2-1; 8 bases match TRBD2. The V gene's germline CDR1 is SGHAT and CDR2 FQNNGV. This CDR3 region has 16 residues. V was clipped by 2 bases and J by 4 bases; unmatched bases: 7. The CDR3 region has the DNA TGTGCCAGCAGCTTACAGTTACTAGCGGAGTACAATGAGCAGTTCTTC. It yields the protein CASSLQLLAEYNEQFF.

The gene calls are TRBV5-1 and TRBJ2-3, with TRBD2 matching over 11 bases. The CDR3 is 16 amino acids. Germline CDR1 SGHRS, CDR2 YFSETQ. Losses at the gene ends were 2 bases for V and 4 bases for J; bases not matched to a gene: 6. The CDR3 nucleotides are TGCGCCAGCAGCTTAAAACTAGCGGGAGAATCAGATACGCAGTATTTT. This translates into CASSLKLAGESDTQYF.

The chain employs TRBV7-3 and TRBJ2-3; TRBD2 matches 9 bases. This CDR3 contains 15 residues. Losses at the gene ends were 2 bases for V and 6 bases for J; bases not matched to a gene: 6. Germline CDR1 and CDR2: SGHTA and FQGTGA. The chain's CDR3 is CASSLVAGARDTQYF. CDR3 in DNA: TGTGCCAGCAGCTTAGTAGCGGGAGCGAGGGATACGCAGTATTTT.